Below are 14 T cell receptor beta chains sequenced from a single sample in a study of tumor-infiltrating lymphocytes in primary liver carcinoma. Total RNA amounting to roughly 0.5 ug was the source from which TCR beta cDNA was made with a constant-region primer. TCR beta libraries came from three nested multiplex PCR rounds using slightly modified ARM-PCR. The study ran its first two PCR rounds for around 9 cycles each, using TRBV1-TRBV30 forward primers and a C-beta reverse primer. MiXCR was run by TCRdb on the multiplex PCR reads, yielding one entry per CDR3 protein. The data hold 150,000 to 200,000 distinct CDR3 sequences, with roughly 61% observed a single time. Blood RNA was derived from unsorted whole blood, and germline DNA was extracted too. The specimen sequenced was peripheral blood. The receptors shown here come from a woman in her sixties or seventies with primary liver carcinoma and hepatitis B virus infection.

Ten or more counts support this clonotype. This chain connects TRBV6-1 to TRBJ2-7; D remains ambiguous. This CDR3 comprises 13 residues. The V and J ends lost 7 bases and 3 bases respectively, with 13 bases between them. Germline assignment: CDR1 MNHNS and CDR2 SASEGT. The CDR3 nucleotides are TGTGCCAGCATACGAGACATAGACTACGAGCAGTACTTC. It translates to CASIRDIDYEQYF.

To note about this clonotype: Since a much larger clone is just one base distant, this may be a read error. Since no conserved phenylalanine or tryptophan closes the CDR3, a read error is the likely cause. J is TRBJ1-6 and V is TRBV6-6; unclear D gene. Trimming removed 1 base from V and 0 bases from J, with 10 bases in between. The CDR3 is 17 amino acids. Germline assignment: CDR1 MNHNY and CDR2 SVGAGI (reference sequence). CDR3 protein: CASSYLGLSSYNSPLHS. The CDR3 region has the DNA TGTGCCAGCAGTTACTTGGGTTTGAGCTCCTATAATTCACCCCTCCACTCT.

The count of this clonotype is one. The chain is built from TRBV28 and TRBJ2-7; tentatively, D is TRBD1 (5 bases). Germline CDR1 MDHEN, CDR2 SYDVKM. The CDR3 contains 15 residues. Trimming removed 6 bases from V and 3 bases from J, with 18 bases in between. This CDR3 is CASSTPNRSRYEQYF. The CDR3 DNA sequence: TGTGCCAGCAGCACTCCCAACAGGAGTCGCTACGAGCAGTACTTC.

The V and J genes are TRBV11-2 and TRBJ2-7; TRBD2 might be the D (5 bases). The CDR3 is 17 residues long. The ends were cut back, 7 bases at V and 0 bases at J, with 22 bases in the middle. The germline CDR1 and CDR2 sequences are SGHAT and FQNNGV. Here the CDR3 reads CASIRSFGRVSSYEQYF. DNA of the CDR3: TGTGCCAGCATCCGATCCTTCGGGCGGGTTAGCTCCTACGAGCAGTACTTC.

Note on this clonotype: The CDR3 does not end in the conserved phenylalanine or tryptophan, so this is likely a read error. Written as DNA, the CDR3 is TGTGCCATCAGTGAGGAGGGAAGCTGGGCTGGCAACTATGGCTACACCGTT. Its translation: CAISEEGSWAGNYGYTV. The rearrangement joins TRBV10-3 to TRBJ1-2; no firm D call. There are 17 residues in the CDR3. The V and J ends lost 2 bases and 2 bases respectively, with 18 bases between them. CDR1 and CDR2 (germline): ENHRY, SYGVKD.

The V and J genes are TRBV29-1 and TRBJ2-7; tentative D call: TRBD2 (6 bases). Germline V gene data show CDR1 as SQVTM and CDR2 as ANQGSEA. The CDR3 has 12 amino acids. The CDR3 spells CGLGGGSYEQYF. The CDR3 nucleotides are TGCGGCCTCGGGGGAGGCTCCTACGAGCAGTACTTC.

A word on this clonotype: This may be a read error, as it is one base from a much larger clone. Lacking the conserved final phenylalanine or tryptophan, this CDR3 likely reflects a read error. V and J are TRBV5-4 and TRBJ2-7; 8 nucleotides agree with TRBD2. J was trimmed by 3 bases and V by 3 bases; bases with no gene match: 14. The CDR3 totals 17 residues. Germline loops: CDR1 SGHNT, CDR2 YYREEE (reference sequence). Here the CDR3 reads CASSYRGAGEWVYEQYL. The CDR3 DNA reads TGTGCCAGCAGCTACCGGGGAGCGGGAGAGTGGGTCTACGAGCAGTACTTA.

The sample holds a few counts of this clonotype. The gene calls are TRBV30 and TRBJ2-5, with a tentative D call TRBD2 (7 bases). The germline V gene has CDR1 GTSNPN and CDR2 SVGIG (reference sequence). This CDR3 has 18 residues. V gave up 1 base and J gave up 0 bases, with 21 bases separating them. CDR3 DNA sequence: TGTGCCTGGAGTGGGGTGGGGAGGGGACAAGAGTACCAAGAGACCCAGTACTTC. Translation gives CAWSGVGRGQEYQETQYF.

This clonotype was detected many times. The chain combines TRBV4-2 with TRBJ2-7, with D uncertain. CDR1 is LGHNA, CDR2 YNFKEQ, per germline. This CDR3 has 14 residues. Trimming removed 0 bases at V and 1 base at J, with 7 bases between. CDR3 DNA: TGTGCCAGCAGCCAAGATCTGGATTCCTACGAGCAGTACTTC. It specifies CASSQDLDSYEQYF.

The chain combines TRBV30 with TRBJ1-2; tentative D call: TRBD1 (5 bases). The V gene's germline CDR1 is GTSNPN and CDR2 SVGIG (reference sequence). V was trimmed by 0 bases and J by 10 bases, leaving 9 bases between them. The CDR3 is 11 residues long. CDR3 region: CAWSVWDDYTF. In nucleotides, the CDR3 is TGTGCCTGGAGTGTATGGGACGACTACACCTTC.

Comment on this clonotype: It may be a read error: a sequence one base away is much more abundant. V gene TRBV12-5 combines with J gene TRBJ1-2, with a possible D match to TRBD1 (6 bases). Trimming left V 4 bases short and J 8 bases short, with 11 bases between. Germline CDR1 is LGHNT and CDR2 is FRNRAP. The CDR3 extends over 12 amino acids. In DNA, the CDR3 is TGTGCTAGTGGTTCGCGGGACAAGGGCTACACCTTC. It yields the protein CASGSRDKGYTF. The full variable domain, its missing parts supplied by reference TRBV12-5 and TRBJ1-2, is DARVTQTPRHKVTEMGQEVTMRCQPILGHNTVFWYRQTMMQGLELLAYFRNRAPLDDSGMPKDRFSAEMPDATLATLKIQPSEPRDSAVYFCASGSRDKGYTFGSGTRLTVV.

This clonotype was counted many times. This sequence joins TRBV13 and TRBJ1-4, with 7 positions matching TRBD1. Germline CDR1 reads PRHDT; CDR2 reads FYEKMQ (reference sequence). The V and J ends lost 2 bases and 4 bases, in that order; junction bases with no gene match: 1. CDR3 length: 14 residues. This CDR3 reads CASSLNRGNEKLFF. In DNA, the CDR3 is TGTGCCAGCAGCTTAAACAGGGGTAATGAAAAACTGTTTTTT.

The rearrangement joins TRBV28 to TRBJ1-6; D ambiguous. CDR3 length equals 13 residues. Germline CDR1 is MDHEN and CDR2 is SYDVKM. V was pared by 5 bases and J by 7 bases, with 9 bases between. The CDR3, as DNA: TGTGCCAGCAGTCCGGAGAAGAATTCACCCCTCCACTTT. Encoded protein: CASSPEKNSPLHF.

In this sample, this clonotype turned up once. A much larger clone differs by one base, so this may be a read error. The chain recombines TRBV29-1 with TRBJ2-3; D not certain. Germline CDR1 is SQVTM and CDR2 is ANQGSEA. This CDR3 is built from 12 residues. The DNA of the CDR3 is TGCAGCATTGAAGATGGAGAAGAGACGCAGTATTTT. Translated, it gives CSIEDGEETQYF.